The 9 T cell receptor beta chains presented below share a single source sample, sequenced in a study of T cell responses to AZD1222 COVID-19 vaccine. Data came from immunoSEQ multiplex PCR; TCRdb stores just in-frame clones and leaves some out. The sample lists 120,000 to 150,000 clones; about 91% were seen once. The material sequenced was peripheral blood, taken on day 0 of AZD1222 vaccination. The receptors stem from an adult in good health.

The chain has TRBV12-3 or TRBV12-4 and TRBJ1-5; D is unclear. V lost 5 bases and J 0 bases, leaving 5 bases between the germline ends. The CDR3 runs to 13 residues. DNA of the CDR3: TGTGCCAGCAGTGTACGTAGCAATCAGCCCCAGCATTTT. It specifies CASSVRSNQPQHF.

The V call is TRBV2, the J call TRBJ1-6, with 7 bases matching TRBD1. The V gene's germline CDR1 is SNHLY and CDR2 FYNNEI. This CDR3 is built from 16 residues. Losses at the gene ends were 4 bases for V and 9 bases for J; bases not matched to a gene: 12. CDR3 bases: TGTGCCAGCAGTGTGTTCCCCGGGACAGTCTCTTCACCCCTCCACTTT. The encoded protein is CASSVFPGTVSSPLHF.

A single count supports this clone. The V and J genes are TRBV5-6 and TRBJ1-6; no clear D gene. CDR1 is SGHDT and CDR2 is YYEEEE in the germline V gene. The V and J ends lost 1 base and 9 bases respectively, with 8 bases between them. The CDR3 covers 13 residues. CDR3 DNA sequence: TGTGCCAGCAGCTTGTCAGGTGGTTCACCCCTCCACTTT. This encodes CASSLSGGSPLHF.

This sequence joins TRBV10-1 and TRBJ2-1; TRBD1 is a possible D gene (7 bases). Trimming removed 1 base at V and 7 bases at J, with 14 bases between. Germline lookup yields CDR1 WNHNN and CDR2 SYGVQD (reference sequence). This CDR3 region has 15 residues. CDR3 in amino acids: CASSEFRTGGNEQFF. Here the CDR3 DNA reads TGCGCCAGCAGTGAGTTTCGGACAGGAGGGAATGAGCAGTTCTTC.

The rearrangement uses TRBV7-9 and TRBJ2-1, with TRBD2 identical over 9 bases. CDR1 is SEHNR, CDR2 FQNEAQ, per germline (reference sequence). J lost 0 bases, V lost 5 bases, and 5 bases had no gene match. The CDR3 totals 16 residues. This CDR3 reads CASSPDSGSSYNEQFF. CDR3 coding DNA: TGTGCCAGCAGCCCCGATAGCGGGAGCTCCTACAATGAGCAGTTCTTC.

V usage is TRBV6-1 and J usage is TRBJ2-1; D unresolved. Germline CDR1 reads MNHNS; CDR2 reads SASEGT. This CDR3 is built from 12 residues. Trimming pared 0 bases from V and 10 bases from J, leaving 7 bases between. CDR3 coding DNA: TGTGCCAGCAGTGAAGCTGCCCACGAGCAGTTCTTC. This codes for CASSEAAHEQFF.

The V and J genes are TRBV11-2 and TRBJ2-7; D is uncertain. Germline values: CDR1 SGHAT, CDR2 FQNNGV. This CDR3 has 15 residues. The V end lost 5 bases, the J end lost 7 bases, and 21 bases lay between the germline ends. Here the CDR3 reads CASSTRPVTRPEQYF. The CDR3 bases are TGTGCCAGCAGCACCCGACCAGTAACCAGACCGGAGCAGTACTTC. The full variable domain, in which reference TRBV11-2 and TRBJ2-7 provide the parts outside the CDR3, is EAGVAQSPRYKIIEKRQSVAFWCNPISGHATLYWYQQILGQGPKLLIQFQNNGVVDDSQLPKDRFSAERLKGVDSTLKIQPAKLEDSAVYLCASSTRPVTRPEQYFGPGTRLTVT.

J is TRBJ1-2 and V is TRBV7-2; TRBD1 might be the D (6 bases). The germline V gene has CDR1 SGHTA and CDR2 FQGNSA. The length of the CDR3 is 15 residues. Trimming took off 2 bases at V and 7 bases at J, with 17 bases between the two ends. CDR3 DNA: TGTGCCAGCAGCTTACGGCAGGCCAAGGGGGGTGGCTACACCTTC. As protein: CASSLRQAKGGGYTF.

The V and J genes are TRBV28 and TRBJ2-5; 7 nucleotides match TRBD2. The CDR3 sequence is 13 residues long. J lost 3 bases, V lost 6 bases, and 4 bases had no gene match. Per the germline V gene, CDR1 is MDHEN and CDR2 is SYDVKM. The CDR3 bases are TGTGCCAGCAGCCTTCTAGCGGAAGAGACCCAGTACTTC. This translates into CASSLLAEETQYF.